This T cell receptor beta chain appears in the sequencing data of a study of beta chain features in type 1 diabetes. This clone was seen a few times. Sequenced material consisted of expressed TCRB transcripts (all of the isolated RNA was reverse transcribed). TCRdb keeps only in-frame clones here, not all; method: immunoSEQ multiplex PCR. Here the sample spans some 250,000 clones, 27% being singletons. CD45RO/CCR7/CD25/CD127/CD95/CD27 separated CD4+ naive, central memory, regulatory and stem cell-like memory cells by sorting. With 5 bases removed from V and 1 base from J, the gap between germline ends came to 13 bases. The CDR3 runs to 15 residues. Germline loops: CDR1 SNHLY, CDR2 FYNNEI.

The TCR was taken from a man aged 30-40 years in good health. The rearrangement uses TRBV2 and TRBJ2-3; D unclear. Sequencing was done on a sample of central memory CD4+ T cells from blood. Here the CDR3 reads CASSQSSLGTDTQYF. CDR3 in DNA: TGTGCCAGCAGTCAGTCAAGTTTGGGCACAGATACGCAGTATTTT.